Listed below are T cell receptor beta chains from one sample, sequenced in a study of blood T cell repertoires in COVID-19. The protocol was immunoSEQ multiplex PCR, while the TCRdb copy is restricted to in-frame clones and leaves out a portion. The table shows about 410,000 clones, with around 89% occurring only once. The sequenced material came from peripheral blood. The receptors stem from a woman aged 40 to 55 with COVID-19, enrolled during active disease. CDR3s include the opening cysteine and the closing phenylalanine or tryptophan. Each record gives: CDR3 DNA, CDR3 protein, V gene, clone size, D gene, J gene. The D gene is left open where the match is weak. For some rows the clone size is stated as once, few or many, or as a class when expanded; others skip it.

DNA: TGCAGCGTTGATTTTGAGGTCACTGAAGCTTTCTTT
CDR3: CSVDFEVTEAFF
V: TRBV29-1
size: -
D: -
J: TRBJ1-1

DNA: TGTGCCAGCAGCACCCGACTAGCGGGAGGCCCGAACACCGGGGAGCTGTTTTTT
CDR3: CASSTRLAGGPNTGELFF
V: TRBV7-8
size: few
D: TRBD2
J: TRBJ2-2

DNA: TGTGCCAGCAGCTTAGCTAGTGACAGGGGGTCACCCCTCCACTTT
CDR3: CASSLASDRGSPLHF
V: TRBV7-2
size: -
D: TRBD1
J: TRBJ1-6

DNA: TGTGCCAGCAGGAGACTCCGCGAGGGTGAAGCTTTCTTT
CDR3: CASRRLREGEAFF
V: TRBV27
size: few
D: -
J: TRBJ1-1

DNA: TGTGCCAGCAGCCCGCCAACAAATGGCTACACCTTC
CDR3: CASSPPTNGYTF
V: TRBV28
size: -
D: -
J: TRBJ1-2

DNA: TGTGCCAGCAGTTCCCCAGGGGGCTTTTACGAGCAGTACTTC
CDR3: CASSSPGGFYEQYF
V: TRBV28
size: -
D: TRBD1
J: TRBJ2-7

DNA: TGTGCCAGCACCGAAGATTATTGGGGGGTGAACACTGAAGCTTTCTTT
CDR3: CASTEDYWGVNTEAFF
V: TRBV4-2
size: once
D: -
J: TRBJ1-1

DNA: TGTGCCTGGAAACAGGGGGCGGACACCGGGGAGCTGTTTTTT
CDR3: CAWKQGADTGELFF
V: TRBV30
size: -
D: TRBD1
J: TRBJ2-2

DNA: TGCAGTGCGAGTGGACAGGGGGGAGCCAAAAACATTCAGTACTTC
CDR3: CSASGQGGAKNIQYF
V: TRBV20-1
size: -
D: TRBD1
J: TRBJ2-4

DNA: TGTGCCAGCAGCCAAGGGGCAGGGTCGAGTTCACCCCTCCACTTT
CDR3: CASSQGAGSSSPLHF
V: TRBV3-1/TRBV3-2
size: -
D: -
J: TRBJ1-6

DNA: TGTGCCAGCTCACCTACACGAACGGGTGAAGCTTTCTTT
CDR3: CASSPTRTGEAFF
V: TRBV18
size: -
D: -
J: TRBJ1-1

DNA: TGTGCCACCACCAGTGTTATCGGGACAGGGCGGATTCCTAGCTCTAATCAGCCCCAGCATTTT
CDR3: CATTSVIGTGRIPSSNQPQHF
V: TRBV15
size: -
D: TRBD1
J: TRBJ1-5

DNA: TGCGCCAGCAGACTAGGCTCCTACGAGCAGTACTTC
CDR3: CASRLGSYEQYF
V: TRBV5-1
size: -
D: -
J: TRBJ2-7

DNA: TGTGCCAGCAGCTATCTCCTAGACAGGGATGGCTACACCTTC
CDR3: CASSYLLDRDGYTF
V: TRBV6-6
size: -
D: TRBD1
J: TRBJ1-2

DNA: TGTGCCAGCAGCTCCGAGGGACTAGTCTGGGAGACCCAGTACTTC
CDR3: CASSSEGLVWETQYF
V: TRBV11-2
size: -
D: TRBD2
J: TRBJ2-5

DNA: TGTGCCAGCAGCTTTCAGGGGGGATCGGACACTGAAGCTTTCTTT
CDR3: CASSFQGGSDTEAFF
V: TRBV7-2
size: -
D: TRBD1
J: TRBJ1-1

DNA: TGTGCCAGCAGTTACGGGGCCAGCTCCTACGAGCAGTACTTC
CDR3: CASSYGASSYEQYF
V: TRBV6-2/TRBV6-3
size: -
D: -
J: TRBJ2-7

DNA: TGTGCCACCCATTACGGACTGACGAACACCGGGGAGCTGTTTTTT
CDR3: CATHYGLTNTGELFF
V: TRBV7-9
size: -
D: -
J: TRBJ2-2

DNA: TGCGCCAGCAGCTTGGTCCTTAACTCGCTAAGCTACGAGCAGTACTTC
CDR3: CASSLVLNSLSYEQYF
V: TRBV5-1
size: -
D: -
J: TRBJ2-7

DNA: TGTGCCAGCAGCCTCGAAGGGAGCTCCTACAATGAGCAGTTCTTC
CDR3: CASSLEGSSYNEQFF
V: TRBV7-2
size: -
D: -
J: TRBJ2-1

DNA: TGTGCCAGCAGCTTTGGGTCACCCTCAGGCTATGGCTACACCTTC
CDR3: CASSFGSPSGYGYTF
V: TRBV7-2
size: -
D: -
J: TRBJ1-2

DNA: TGTGCCAGCAGTAAACCGACACGTTACCCCCTCCACTTT
CDR3: CASSKPTRYPLHF
V: TRBV6-5
size: -
D: -
J: TRBJ1-6

DNA: TGTGCCAGCTCACCCCCGGGACAGGGACATGGCTACACCTTC
CDR3: CASSPPGQGHGYTF
V: TRBV18
size: -
D: TRBD1
J: TRBJ1-2

DNA: TGTGCCAGCAGCTTAGGGTACGGGTCAACCGAAGAAAAACTGTTTTTT
CDR3: CASSLGYGSTEEKLFF
V: TRBV7-9
size: -
D: -
J: TRBJ1-4

DNA: TGTGCCAGCAGTAGACAGGGTGACTATGGCTACACCTTC
CDR3: CASSRQGDYGYTF
V: TRBV2
size: -
D: TRBD1
J: TRBJ1-2

DNA: TGTGCCAGCAGCTCACAGGGCTCTGGGGCCAACGTCCTGACTTTC
CDR3: CASSSQGSGANVLTF
V: TRBV5-6
size: -
D: -
J: TRBJ2-6

DNA: TGTGCCAGCTCCGAGGGACAGGGAGGCTATGGCTACACCTTC
CDR3: CASSEGQGGYGYTF
V: TRBV18
size: -
D: TRBD1
J: TRBJ1-2

DNA: TGTGCCAGCAGTTTCCCGACTAGCGGGGTATCCTACAATGAGCAGTTCTTC
CDR3: CASSFPTSGVSYNEQFF
V: TRBV27
size: few
D: TRBD2
J: TRBJ2-1

DNA: TGTGCCAGCAGATCTCAGGGAGGGGGTATTTCACCCCTCCACTTT
CDR3: CASRSQGGGISPLHF
V: TRBV6-5
size: once
D: -
J: TRBJ1-6

DNA: TGTGCCAGCAGCCCAGGGGTGACAGGACCCTATGGCTACACCTTC
CDR3: CASSPGVTGPYGYTF
V: TRBV7-3
size: -
D: -
J: TRBJ1-2

DNA: TGTGCCAGCAGTTTCGGACAGGGGTTATCTGGCTACACCTTC
CDR3: CASSFGQGLSGYTF
V: TRBV27
size: -
D: TRBD1
J: TRBJ1-2

DNA: TGTGCCAGCAGGGGACAGGGGAATTCACCCCTCCACTTT
CDR3: CASRGQGNSPLHF
V: TRBV2
size: -
D: TRBD1
J: TRBJ1-6

DNA: TGTGCCAGCAGCGTAGGTCTAGCGGGGGGGCGTGGCAATGAGCAGTTCTTC
CDR3: CASSVGLAGGRGNEQFF
V: TRBV9
size: -
D: TRBD2
J: TRBJ2-1

DNA: TGTGCCAGCAGTTTTGGGACAGGGGGAAAAGCTTTCTTT
CDR3: CASSFGTGGKAFF
V: TRBV2
size: -
D: TRBD1
J: TRBJ1-1

DNA: TGCGCCAGCAGCTCTCACATCGGGGGCTCTGGGGCCAACGTCCTGACTTTC
CDR3: CASSSHIGGSGANVLTF
V: TRBV5-1
size: -
D: -
J: TRBJ2-6

DNA: TGCGCCAGCAGCATCGGACAGGGGAGGACAGATACGCAGTATTTT
CDR3: CASSIGQGRTDTQYF
V: TRBV5-1
size: -
D: TRBD1
J: TRBJ2-3

DNA: TGTGCCAGCAGCCAAGACGGGAGGATTCAGCCCCAGCATTTT
CDR3: CASSQDGRIQPQHF
V: TRBV3-1/TRBV3-2
size: -
D: -
J: TRBJ1-5

DNA: TGTGCCAGCAGCAACACAGGGTCTGGGGAGCTGTTTTTT
CDR3: CASSNTGSGELFF
V: TRBV7-2
size: -
D: -
J: TRBJ2-2

DNA: TGTGCCAGCAGTCGAGAGCCTCACACAGATACGCAGTATTTT
CDR3: CASSREPHTDTQYF
V: TRBV2
size: -
D: -
J: TRBJ2-3

DNA: TGTGCCAGCAGCTTTCCTTGGCTACGCGGGGAGACCCAGTACTTC
CDR3: CASSFPWLRGETQYF
V: TRBV7-3
size: -
D: -
J: TRBJ2-5

DNA: TGTGCCAGCAGTGACAGGGGGCGAAACTATGGCTACACCTTC
CDR3: CASSDRGRNYGYTF
V: TRBV2
size: -
D: TRBD1
J: TRBJ1-2

DNA: TGTGCCAGCAGTTTCGGAGGCGGGAGCCGAGCTTTCTTT
CDR3: CASSFGGGSRAFF
V: TRBV28
size: -
D: -
J: TRBJ1-1

DNA: TGCGCCAGCAGCTTGGCGGGAAGGGGGTCCACCATATATTTT
CDR3: CASSLAGRGSTIYF
V: TRBV5-1
size: -
D: -
J: TRBJ1-3

DNA: TGTGCCAGCAGCTCGCTCCCGGACAGGGGGGATGCGAGGTATGGCTACACCTTC
CDR3: CASSSLPDRGDARYGYTF
V: TRBV7-9
size: once
D: TRBD1
J: TRBJ1-2

DNA: TGTGCCAGCAGCGTTGAACCGGGTTGGGCTGAAGCTTTCTTT
CDR3: CASSVEPGWAEAFF
V: TRBV9
size: -
D: -
J: TRBJ1-1